This T cell receptor beta chain was captured by sequencing in a study of CD8+ T cells in alopecia areata. Study details: Those patients who were treated received oral tofacitinib, which was given at 5 to 10 mg twice daily for moderate-to-severe alopecia areata. Notes on the study in general: Expanded CD8+ clones among the top 100, as well as scalp clonality, were significantly decreased by tofacitinib. Many expanded lesional clones stayed in scalp and blood while on tofacitinib.

The treatment denotes: oral pan-JAK inhibitor, 5-10 mg twice daily. The study team obtained lesional scalp punch biopsies and peripheral blood from alopecia areata patients. This clone was counted between two and nine times. Its antigen is as yet unknown. Sequencing templates came from extracted RNA that was reverse transcribed into cDNA. Produced via immunoSEQ multiplex PCR; TCRdb's table is partial and in-frame only. The sample shows about 120,000 clones, 50% to 75% of them seen only once. The CDR3 runs 13 residues. The V and J ends lost 0 bases and 10 bases respectively, with 15 bases between them. Germline CDR1 and CDR2: SQVTM and ANQGSEA.

The sample consisted of CD8+ T cells sorted from blood, taken at week 24, from a patient treated with tofacitinib. This chain uses TRBV29-1 with TRBJ1-1, with D perhaps TRBD1 (5 bases). The receptor was derived from a human donor with alopecia areata. The CDR3 is CSVEDPRGEGAFF. The CDR3, as DNA: TGCAGCGTTGAAGATCCCCGAGGGGAGGGAGCTTTCTTT.